The next 32 T cell receptor beta chains were all read from a single sample in a study of tumor-infiltrating lymphocytes in primary liver carcinoma. With around 490 ng total RNA as template and a constant-region primer, TCR beta cDNA was made. ARM-PCR, slightly modified, supplied the TCR beta libraries through three nested multiplex PCR rounds. A C-beta reverse primer was combined with TRBV1-TRBV30 forward primers in the first two PCR rounds, and each round had ten to eleven cycles. Via MiXCR, TCRdb re-called the multiplex PCR reads, giving one row per CDR3 protein. The sample includes approximately 340,000 distinct CDR3 sequences, around 60% of them seen just once. For blood RNA, unsorted whole blood served as the source, and germline DNA was extracted too. Sequencing was carried out using peripheral blood. The receptors originated from a man between 40 and 49 years old with primary liver carcinoma and hepatitis B virus infection.

Only a few counts were recorded for this clonotype. The gene calls are TRBV10-3 and TRBJ1-2; a weak D match, TRBD1 (6 bases). Germline lookup yields CDR1 ENHRY and CDR2 SYGVKD. Trimming removed 7 bases from V and 1 base from J, with 16 bases in between. The CDR3 is 15 residues long. CDR3 in DNA: TGTGCCATCACCAAGGACAGCAGAGATAACTATGGCTACACCTTC. This encodes CAITKDSRDNYGYTF.

This clonotype was found many times. J is TRBJ1-3 and V is TRBV29-1; the D is unclear. The CDR3 has 15 residues. Germline V gene data show CDR1 as SQVTM and CDR2 as ANQGSEA. The V and J ends lost 6 bases and 2 bases respectively, with 17 bases between them. This CDR3 reads CSVRPAEGAGNTIYF. DNA of the CDR3: TGCAGCGTCCGCCCGGCGGAAGGTGCTGGAAACACCATATATTTT. The variable domain in full, completed from reference TRBV29-1 and TRBJ1-3, reads SAVISQKPSRDICQRGTSLTIQCQVDSQVTMMFWYRQQPGQSLTLIATANQGSEATYESGFVIDKFPISRPNLTFSTLTVSNMSPEDSSIYLCSVRPAEGAGNTIYFGEGSWLTVV.

This clonotype has at least ten counts. This chain links TRBV4-1 with TRBJ2-5, with a tentative D call TRBD1 (6 bases). The CDR3 totals 15 residues. The V and J ends lost 4 bases and 5 bases respectively, with 17 bases between them. From germline, CDR1 is MGHRA and CDR2 YSYEKL. CDR3 DNA sequence: TGCGCCAGCAGCCTCTCGGGACATTCCGGGGAGACCCAGTACTTC. Protein product: CASSLSGHSGETQYF.

This sequence joins TRBV20-1 and TRBJ2-5; TRBD2 is a possible D gene (7 bases). Germline-derived CDR1 and CDR2 are DFQATT and SNEGSKA (reference sequence). Trimming removed 6 bases at V and 1 base at J, with 15 bases between. This CDR3 has 14 amino acids. The CDR3 DNA is TGCAGTGCACCGCCGGGGGGCCTCCAAGAGACCCAGTACTTC. Protein: CSAPPGGLQETQYF.

This clonotype was found many times. The gene calls are TRBV12-3 or TRBV12-4 and TRBJ2-3, with TRBD2 matching over 12 bases. CDR3 length equals 14 residues. The ends lost 8 bases at V and 4 bases at J; junction bases unmatched: 4. CDR3 nucleotide sequence: TGTGCCAGCCGGACTAGCGGGATATCAGATACGCAGTATTTT. It translates to CASRTSGISDTQYF.

CDR3 in DNA: TGTGCCAGCAGCCAAGATAAGACCGGGGAGCTGTTTTTT. Translation: CASSQDKTGELFF. The rearrangement uses TRBV4-2 and TRBJ2-2; D remains ambiguous. Germline V gene lookup returns CDR1 LGHNA and CDR2 YNFKEQ. This CDR3 has 13 amino acids. Trimming took off 0 bases at V and 5 bases at J, with 4 bases between the two ends.

This clonotype was seen at least ten times. V is TRBV11-2 and J is TRBJ2-7; D call uncertain. Germline V gene data show CDR1 as SGHAT and CDR2 as FQNNGV. V lost 3 bases and J 0 bases, leaving 9 bases between the germline ends. The length of the CDR3 is 14 residues. CDR3 in DNA: TGTGCCAGCAGCTTTTTGGCTGGCTCCTACGAGCAGTACTTC. It specifies CASSFLAGSYEQYF.

About this clonotype itself: At one end, the junction sequence differs from germline, possibly due to a read error. V gene TRBV5-1 combines with J gene TRBJ2-7, with 8 bases that match TRBD2. The CDR3 sequence is 16 residues long. The germline gives CDR1 SGHRS, CDR2 YFSETQ. The CDR3 coding sequence is TGCGCCACCTCGGTTGACGGGAGGGCCGAGGCCTACGAGGAGTACTTC. This translates into CATSVDGRAEAYEEYF. The whole variable domain, filled in from reference TRBV5-1 and TRBJ2-7, reads KAGVTQTPRYLIKTRGQQVTLSCSPISGHRSVSWYQQTPGQGLQFLFEYFSETQRNKGNFPGRFSGRQFSNSRSEMNVSTLELGDSALYLCATSVDGRAEAYEEYFGPGTRLTVT.

Worth noting for this clonotype: A much larger clone lies one base from this, so it may be a read error. V gene TRBV5-1 combines with J gene TRBJ2-3; TRBD1 aligns across 10 bases. This CDR3 comprises 14 residues. Germline V gene lookup returns CDR1 SGHRS and CDR2 YFSETQ. The J segment lost 11 bases and the V segment lost 5 bases, leaving 11 bases of the junction unmatched. DNA of the CDR3: TGCGCCAGCAGGGGGGACAGGGGAGGAAATATGCAGTATTTT. Translation gives CASRGDRGGNMQYF.

Turning to this clonotype: It may be a read error: a sequence one base away is much more abundant. CDR3 sequence: CASRRTRTNEQYF. CDR3 bases: TGTGCCAGCAGGCGGACAAGGACGAACGAGCAGTACTTC. The J gene is TRBJ2-7, the V gene TRBV12-3 or TRBV12-4; TRBD1 might be the D (5 bases). This CDR3 spans 13 amino acids. The V and J ends lost 6 bases and 5 bases respectively, with 14 bases between them.

Note on this clonotype: Mismatch with germline at one junction end may stem from a read error. V is TRBV11-2 and J is TRBJ2-2, with 7 bases identical to TRBD1. The germline CDR1 and CDR2 sequences are SGHAT and FQNNGV. The CDR3 spans 15 residues. The CDR3 DNA sequence: TGTGTCAGCATTAACAGGGGAAGCGACACCGGGGAGCTGTTTTTT. It yields the protein CVSINRGSDTGELFF. Drawing the rest from reference TRBV11-2 and TRBJ2-2, the complete variable domain is EAGVAQSPRYKIIEKRQSVAFWCNPISGHATLYWYQQILGQGPKLLIQFQNNGVVDDSQLPKDRFSAERLKGVDSTLKIQPAKLEDSAVYLCVSINRGSDTGELFFGEGSRLTVL.

The chain couples TRBV18 to TRBJ2-3, with no clear D. This CDR3 contains 13 residues. Trimming removed 6 bases from V and 4 bases from J, with 11 bases in between. Germline CDR1 and CDR2: KGHSH and LQKENI. The CDR3 reads CASSPNRADTQYF. CDR3 nucleotide sequence: TGTGCCAGCTCCCCGAATCGGGCAGATACGCAGTATTTT.

A note on this clonotype: Compared with germline, one end of the junction differs, possibly owing to a read error. The CDR3 DNA sequence: TGTGCCAGCAGTGATCGAAAGGATTCATCCCTCCACTTT. Its translation is CASSDRKDSSLHF. V is TRBV6-1 and J is TRBJ1-6; D is unresolved. The CDR3 contains 13 residues. The germline gives CDR1 MNHNS, CDR2 SASEGT.

About this clonotype itself: One end of the junction varies from germline; a read error may be responsible. The CDR3 DNA sequence: TGTGCCGGCAGTGGGACTAGCGGGAGTGTAGATACGAAGTATTTT. It is translated as CAGSGTSGSVDTKYF. The V and J genes are TRBV12-3 or TRBV12-4 and TRBJ2-3; TRBD2 matches 14 bases. CDR3 length: 15 residues.

This clonotype appeared many times. This chain connects TRBV6-1 to TRBJ2-3; TRBD2 agrees at 9 bases. The J segment lost 6 bases and the V segment lost 3 bases, leaving 10 bases of the junction unmatched. This CDR3 has 16 residues. Per germline, CDR1 MNHNS and CDR2 SASEGT. The CDR3 protein is CASSESLAGSFDTQYF. The CDR3 DNA reads TGTGCCAGCAGTGAGAGTCTAGCGGGGAGCTTTGATACGCAGTATTTT.

This clonotype was seen only a few times. V gene TRBV14 combines with J gene TRBJ2-7; D unclear. Germline CDR1 and CDR2: SGHDN and FVKESK. The CDR3 covers 13 residues. Between the trimmed V and J ends, which lost 2 bases and 4 bases, there was a span of 9 bases. CDR3 coding DNA: TGTGCCAGCAGCCAATTAGAAGGGTACGAGCAGTACTTC. It codes for CASSQLEGYEQYF.

This clonotype occurred a few times. The gene calls are TRBV25-1 and TRBJ2-5; TRBD1 agrees at 7 bases. This CDR3 contains 13 residues. V dropped 5 bases and J dropped 0; count of bases not matched to a gene: 0. CDR1 MGHDK and CDR2 SYGVNS come from the germline V gene. CDR3 loop: CASSTGDQETQYF. The CDR3 region has the DNA TGTGCCAGCAGTACAGGGGACCAAGAGACCCAGTACTTC.

This clonotype has just one count. Likely a read error: the CDR3 ends without its conserved phenylalanine or tryptophan. DNA for the CDR3: TGTGCCAGCAGCTTATCGTGGGGGGACACCGTGGAGCTGTTTTTA. Amino acid sequence: CASSLSWGDTVELFL. The chain uses TRBV11-1 and TRBJ2-2; D may correspond to TRBD1 or TRBD2 (6 bases each). CDR1 is SGHAT and CDR2 is FQDESV in the germline V gene (reference sequence). This CDR3 has 15 residues.

Turning to this clonotype: A junction end diverges from the germline sequence, so it may reflect a read error. The rearrangement links TRBV29-1 to TRBJ1-4; 10 bases are shared with TRBD1. Germline CDR1 is SQVTM and CDR2 is ANQGSEA. This CDR3 comprises 14 residues. DNA of the CDR3: TGCAGAGTTGAGGGGACAGGGGATAACGAAAAACTGTTTTTT. Translated, it gives CRVEGTGDNEKLFF.

This clonotype was seen a few times. The chain employs TRBV13 and TRBJ2-7, with 8 bases aligning to TRBD2. The germline V gene encodes CDR1 PRHDT and CDR2 FYEKMQ (reference sequence). This CDR3 spans 13 amino acids. V shed 5 bases, J shed 6 bases, and the junction held 6 bases outside the gene matches. The CDR3 DNA reads TGTGCCAGCAGCCCCGGGAGGGCCCCCGAGCAGTACTTC. The encoded protein is CASSPGRAPEQYF.

Points on this clonotype: A much bigger clone sits one base away, suggesting this may be a read error. V usage is TRBV6-6 and J usage is TRBJ2-6, with 8 bases fitting TRBD1. The CDR3 sequence is 19 residues long. Germline V gene data show CDR1 as MNHNY and CDR2 as SVGAGI (reference sequence). In DNA form, the CDR3 reads TGTGCCATCAGTGATCGATCAGGGGGCGTCGACTCTGGGGCCAACGTCCTGACTTTC. Translating gives CAISDRSGGVDSGANVLTF.

Turning to this clonotype: A clone one base away is much larger, so this may be a read error. V is TRBV6-1 and J is TRBJ1-2; the match to TRBD1 covers 7 bases. Germline V CDR1 and CDR2: MNHNS, SASEGT. The J segment lost 4 bases and the V segment lost 5 bases, leaving 13 bases of the junction unmatched. This CDR3 has 16 residues. In DNA form, the CDR3 reads TGTGCCAGCAGTTCCCACTTAGGGGGCCCAGGCTATGGCTACACCTTC. The encoded protein is CASSSHLGGPGYGYTF.

This clonotype was detected many times. The chain is built from TRBV11-1 and TRBJ2-1, with TRBD2 identical over 7 bases. Germline loops: CDR1 SGHAT, CDR2 FQDESV (reference sequence). The V and J ends lost 5 bases and 2 bases, in that order; junction bases with no gene match: 6. The CDR3 is made up of 15 amino acids. CDR3 amino acids: CASSLSRGAYNEQFF. CDR3 nucleotides: TGTGCCAGCAGCCTGTCCCGGGGGGCCTACAATGAGCAGTTCTTC.

The V and J genes are TRBV6-5 and TRBJ2-7; 9 bases agree with TRBD1. Losses at the gene ends were 10 bases for V and 0 bases for J; bases not matched to a gene: 10. CDR3 size: 15 residues. CDR1 is MNHEY, CDR2 SVGAGI, per germline. CDR3 nucleotide sequence: TGTGCCACCAGCAGACCGGGACAGGGCTCCTACGAGCAGTACTTC. Translation gives CATSRPGQGSYEQYF.

The genes are TRBV4-2 and TRBJ2-6; D is unclear. Germline V gene sequence: CDR1 LGHNA, CDR2 YNFKEQ. CDR3 size: 17 residues. V was cut by 4 bases and J by 5 bases, with 18 bases left in between. The CDR3: CASSLDLVNSWANVLTF. CDR3 sequence (DNA): TGTGCCAGCAGCCTAGATCTGGTGAATTCTTGGGCCAACGTCCTGACTTTC.

The chain employs TRBV11-1 and TRBJ1-1, with D possibly matching TRBD1 (6 bases). Germline-derived CDR1 and CDR2 are SGHAT and FQDESV (reference sequence). The CDR3 is 14 residues long. V shed 6 bases and J shed 0 bases, with 11 bases lying between them. The CDR3 DNA is TGTGCCAGCAGTCAGGACAGATTGAACACTGAAGCTTTCTTT. Translation gives CASSQDRLNTEAFF.

This clonotype was seen a few times. Likely a read error: the CDR3 ends without its conserved phenylalanine or tryptophan. This chain joins TRBV14 and TRBJ2-1; 7 bases match TRBD2. The CDR3 extends over 15 amino acids. The V gene end was trimmed by 1 base and the J gene end by 5 bases; junction bases not matched to a gene: 5. Per germline, CDR1 SGHDN and CDR2 FVKESK. Here the CDR3 reads CASSQVAGAHNEQFL. CDR3 DNA sequence: TGTGCCAGCAGCCAAGTCGCGGGAGCCCACAATGAGCAGTTCCTC.

The V and J genes are TRBV5-1 and TRBJ2-1; 9 positions agree with TRBD2. There are 17 residues in the CDR3. V was clipped by 0 bases and J by 0 bases; unmatched bases: 4. CDR1 and CDR2 (germline): SGHRS, YFSETQ. CDR3 nucleotide sequence: TGCGCCAGCAGCTTGGTTAATAGCGGGAGCTCCTACAATGAGCAGTTCTTC. Residues: CASSLVNSGSSYNEQFF.

A word on this clonotype: A junction boundary mismatches the germline segment, possibly from a read error. The CDR3 loop reads CASSLSNDYNSLLHF. CDR3 nucleotide sequence: TGTGCCAGCAGCTTATCGAACGATTATAATTCACTCCTCCACTTT. This chain uses TRBV13 with TRBJ1-6, with D hard to call. The CDR3 extends over 15 amino acids. CDR1 PRHDT and CDR2 FYEKMQ come from the germline V gene (reference sequence).

Turning to this clonotype: One end of the junction is discordant with germline, which a read error may explain. The chain carries TRBV11-2 and TRBJ2-7; no clear D. Germline V gives CDR1 SGHAT, CDR2 FQNNGV. The CDR3 consists of 12 residues. The CDR3 region is CTSSLNQDEQHF. CDR3 bases: TGTACCAGCAGCTTGAATCAAGACGAGCAGCACTTC.

The V and J genes are TRBV11-3 and TRBJ2-1; 9 nucleotides align to TRBD1. CDR3 length equals 16 residues. Germline V gives CDR1 SGHNT, CDR2 YENEEA. The V gene end was trimmed by 5 bases and the J gene end by 8 bases; junction bases not matched to a gene: 13. The CDR3 region is CASSPRRDRVTYEQFF. DNA of the CDR3: TGTGCCAGCAGCCCTAGGCGGGACAGGGTTACCTATGAGCAGTTCTTC.

This clonotype appeared once. Possible read error: a much larger clone is one base away. The chain joins TRBV12-3 or TRBV12-4 to TRBJ2-1; 8 bases fit TRBD2. The CDR3 is 18 residues long. The CDR3 sequence is CASSLASRTSGPYNEQSF. The CDR3, as DNA: TGTGCCAGCAGTTTAGCCTCGAGAACTAGCGGCCCCTACAATGAGCAGTCCTTC.